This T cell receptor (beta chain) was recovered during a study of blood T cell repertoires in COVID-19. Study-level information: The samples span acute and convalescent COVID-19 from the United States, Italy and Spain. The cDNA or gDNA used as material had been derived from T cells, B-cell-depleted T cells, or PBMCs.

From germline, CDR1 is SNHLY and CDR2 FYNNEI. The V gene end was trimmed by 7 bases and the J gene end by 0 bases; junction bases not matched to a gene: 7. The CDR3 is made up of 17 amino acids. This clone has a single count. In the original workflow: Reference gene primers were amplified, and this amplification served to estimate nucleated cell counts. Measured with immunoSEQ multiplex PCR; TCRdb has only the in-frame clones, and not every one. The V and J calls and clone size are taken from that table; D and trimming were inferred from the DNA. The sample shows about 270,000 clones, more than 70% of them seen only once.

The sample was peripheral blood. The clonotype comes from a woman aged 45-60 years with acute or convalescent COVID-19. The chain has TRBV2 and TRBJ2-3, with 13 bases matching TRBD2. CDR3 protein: CASKGTSGTPSTDTQYF. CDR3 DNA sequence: TGTGCCAGCAAAGGGACTAGCGGGACTCCTAGCACAGATACGCAGTATTTT. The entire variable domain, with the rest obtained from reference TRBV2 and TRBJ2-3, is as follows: EPEVTQTPSHQVTQMGQEVILRCVPISNHLYFYWYRQILGQKVEFLVSFYNNEISEKSEIFDDQFSVERPDGSNFTLKIRSTKLEDSAMYFCASKGTSGTPSTDTQYFGPGTRLTVL.